The rows below give T cell receptor beta chains drawn from one sample of a study of blood T cell repertoires in COVID-19. Sequencing used immunoSEQ multiplex PCR; TCRdb keeps in-frame clones, though not all of them. The table shows just over 150,000 clones, with 75% to 90% occurring only once. The sequenced sample was peripheral blood. The origin of the receptors is a man aged 60 to 69 with acute or convalescent COVID-19. CDR3s include the opening cysteine and the closing phenylalanine or tryptophan. Each record gives: D gene, clone size, J gene, V gene, CDR3 DNA, CDR3 protein. The D gene is left open where the match is weak. Some rows mark clone size as missing; the rest say once, few, many or name a class of expanded clone.

TRBD2,-,TRBJ2-7,TRBV2,TGTGCCAGCAGTGATGGGCGGGGGAGCTACGAGCAGTACTTC,CASSDGRGSYEQYF
TRBD1,-,TRBJ2-7,TRBV19,TGTGCCAGTAGCCTGACAGGGCAAACTTACGAGCAGTACTTC,CASSLTGQTYEQYF
-,-,TRBJ1-2,TRBV6-6,TGTGCCAGCAGTTACTCAAACAGGGTGGATGGCTACACCTTC,CASSYSNRVDGYTF
TRBD1,-,TRBJ1-1,TRBV2,TGTGCCAGCAGTGAAGCGGGCAGGGGGGCCACTGAAGCTTTCTTT,CASSEAGRGATEAFF
TRBD1,-,TRBJ2-7,TRBV18,TGTGCCAGCTCACCTCAGGACAGGGGCGACGAGCAGTACTTC,CASSPQDRGDEQYF
TRBD2,-,TRBJ2-3,TRBV4-3,TGCGCCAGCAGCCAAGACCCTAGCGGGACTAGCACAGATACGCAGTATTTT,CASSQDPSGTSTDTQYF
TRBD1,-,TRBJ1-3,TRBV6-4,TGTGCCAGCCTCGACCGACAGGGGGGAAACACCATATATTTT,CASLDRQGGNTIYF
-,-,TRBJ2-6,TRBV2,TGTGCCAGCAGGGCAGGGGCAGGGGCCAACGTCCTGACTTTC,CASRAGAGANVLTF
-,-,TRBJ2-3,TRBV9,TGTGCCAGCAGCGTAGAAGGGGGTAGGGCAGATACGCAGTATTTT,CASSVEGGRADTQYF
TRBD1,-,TRBJ1-5,TRBV27,TGTGCCAGCAGTCGTCTACAGGGGACGCCCCAGCATTTT,CASSRLQGTPQHF
-,-,TRBJ2-5,TRBV10-3,TGTGCCATCAGTCCTGTAGGGGGCCAAGAGACCCAGTACTTC,CAISPVGGQETQYF
-,once,TRBJ2-3,TRBV30,TGTGCCTGGAGTCTGTGGGGGGGCGGCACAGATACGCAGTATTTT,CAWSLWGGGTDTQYF
TRBD1,-,TRBJ1-2,TRBV4-1,TGCGCCAGCAGCCAAGAGACAGGGTGGATCTATGGCTACACCTTC,CASSQETGWIYGYTF
TRBD2,-,TRBJ2-3,TRBV3-1/TRBV3-2,TGTGCCAGCAGCCAAGAGGTAGCGGGGACCCCCACAGATACGCAGTATTTT,CASSQEVAGTPTDTQYF
TRBD1,-,TRBJ1-4,TRBV4-2,TGTGCCAGCAGCCGAGATGGGGCCGGGACAGGGGGCAGTGAAAAACTGTTTTTT,CASSRDGAGTGGSEKLFF
TRBD1,-,TRBJ2-2,TRBV5-1,TGCGCCAGCAGCCCTGGGACAGGGCGCCTTAACACCGGGGAGCTGTTTTTT,CASSPGTGRLNTGELFF
-,-,TRBJ2-2,TRBV4-2,TGTGCCAGCAGCCAAGCCCAAACGAACACCGGGGAGCTGTTTTTT,CASSQAQTNTGELFF
-,-,TRBJ1-3,TRBV6-2/TRBV6-3,TGTGCCAGCAGTCTTCAGAACTCTGGAAACACCATATATTTT,CASSLQNSGNTIYF
-,once,TRBJ1-6,TRBV12-3/TRBV12-4,TGTGCCAGCAGTTCGCGGTCTAATTCACCCCTCCACTTT,CASSSRSNSPLHF
-,-,TRBJ2-1,TRBV5-1,TGCGCCAGCAGCTTAGGCGGGAACTCCTACAATGAGCAGTTCTTC,CASSLGGNSYNEQFF
TRBD2,-,TRBJ2-5,TRBV5-4,TGTGCCAGCAGCTTGGTGGGTGTCGGGGGGGGAGAGACCCAGTACTTC,CASSLVGVGGGETQYF
TRBD2,-,TRBJ2-1,TRBV9,TGTGCCAGCGAGGAGAGGCGGGGACTAGCGGGAGTCCTATCCTACAATGAGCAGTTCTTC,CASEERRGLAGVLSYNEQFF
-,-,TRBJ2-2,TRBV9,TGTGCCAGCAGCGTGGGACTGTCGAACACCGGGGAGCTGTTTTTT,CASSVGLSNTGELFF
TRBD2,once,TRBJ2-1,TRBV6-6,TGTGCCAGCAGTTACTCCGCAGGTAGCGGGGGGGGCGAGCAGTTCTTC,CASSYSAGSGGGEQFF
TRBD2,-,TRBJ2-1,TRBV5-1,TGCGCCAGCAGCACCGGGACTAGCTCTGGTGAGCAGTTCTTC,CASSTGTSSGEQFF
TRBD1,-,TRBJ1-5,TRBV6-2/TRBV6-3,TGTGCCAGCAGTTACGGGACAGGGGCCCGCAATCAGCCCCAGCATTTT,CASSYGTGARNQPQHF
TRBD1,-,TRBJ1-6,TRBV12-3/TRBV12-4,TGTGCCAGCCGAAACACAGGGGATTCACCCCTCCACTTT,CASRNTGDSPLHF
-,-,TRBJ1-1,TRBV5-1,TGCGCCAGCAGCTTGGGGGGACTAGGGACTGAAGCTTTCTTT,CASSLGGLGTEAFF
TRBD1,-,TRBJ1-5,TRBV2,TGTGCCAGCAGTGGGACAGGGCCACATCAGCCCCAGCATTTT,CASSGTGPHQPQHF
TRBD2,-,TRBJ2-1,TRBV6-2/TRBV6-3,TGTGCCAGCAGTTTTGGAATAAGACTAGCGGGAGTCAATGAGCAGTTCTTC,CASSFGIRLAGVNEQFF
-,-,TRBJ1-2,TRBV7-2,TGTGCCAGCAGCTTAGAAGGGGTAAATGGCTACACCTTC,CASSLEGVNGYTF
-,-,TRBJ2-1,TRBV5-1,TGCGCCAGCAGCTTCAGTAGCGCTAATGAGCAGTTCTTC,CASSFSSANEQFF
-,-,TRBJ1-4,TRBV7-9,TGTGCCAGCAGCTTAGCCGAGATTAATGAAAAACTGTTTTTT,CASSLAEINEKLFF
-,-,TRBJ2-7,TRBV12-5,TGTGCTAGTGGCACCGGCCTCAGGGGATCTTACGAGCAGTACTTC,CASGTGLRGSYEQYF
-,-,TRBJ1-1,TRBV7-9,TGTGCCAGCAGCTTATTATCGGGGAGGAACACTGAAGCTTTCTTT,CASSLLSGRNTEAFF
-,few,TRBJ2-5,TRBV5-1,TGCGCCAGCAGCGTCCTACCAGGTGAACAAGAGACCCAGTACTTC,CASSVLPGEQETQYF
TRBD1,-,TRBJ2-1,TRBV25-1,TGTGCCAGCAGTGCTCCCGGGACAGGATCAAATGAGCAGTTCTTC,CASSAPGTGSNEQFF
TRBD1,-,TRBJ2-7,TRBV9,TGTGCCAGCAGCACAGGACAGGCGGCCTACGAGCAGTACTTC,CASSTGQAAYEQYF
TRBD1,-,TRBJ2-5,TRBV7-2,TGTGCCAGCGCCACGGGACAGGGGAAAGAGACCCAGTACTTC,CASATGQGKETQYF
-,-,TRBJ2-1,TRBV25-1,TGTGCCAGCGACGGAGGACTTTACAATGAGCAGTTCTTC,CASDGGLYNEQFF
TRBD1,-,TRBJ1-4,TRBV28,TGTGCCAGCAGTTCGGGGACAGGGGGTAATGAAAAACTGTTTTTT,CASSSGTGGNEKLFF
-,-,TRBJ2-7,TRBV5-8,TGTGCCAGCAGCTTGGCAAACAGGGACAAGAAGTACTTC,CASSLANRDKKYF
TRBD1,-,TRBJ2-7,TRBV28,TGTGCCAGCAGTTTAACCAAGGGGTACAGGGGGCCCGACGAGCAGTACTTC,CASSLTKGYRGPDEQYF
-,-,TRBJ1-6,TRBV5-4,TGTGCCAGCAGCTTGGCTTACAGTAATTCACCCCTCCACTTT,CASSLAYSNSPLHF
TRBD2,-,TRBJ2-1,TRBV24-1,TGTGCCACCAGTGAGGCTAGCGGGGGTACTGAGCAGTTCTTC,CATSEASGGTEQFF
-,-,TRBJ2-1,TRBV12-5,TGTGCTAGTGGGTCCGCGGGGCGGAATGAGCAGTTCTTC,CASGSAGRNEQFF
TRBD1,-,TRBJ1-6,TRBV28,TGTGCCAGCAGTCCTGGACAGGGGGCAAATTCACCCCTCCACTTT,CASSPGQGANSPLHF
TRBD1,-,TRBJ1-6,TRBV7-2,TGTGCCAGCAGCAGGGGGCTTTCACCCCTCCACTTT,CASSRGLSPLHF
-,once,TRBJ2-2,TRBV23-1,TGCGCCAGCAGTCAATCTCGGAGTACTCTGAACACCGGGGAGCTGTTTTTT,CASSQSRSTLNTGELFF
-,few,TRBJ2-3,TRBV18,TGTGCCAGCTCGTCGGGAGATACGCAGTATTTT,CASSSGDTQYF
TRBD1,-,TRBJ2-7,TRBV27,TGTGCCAGCAGTTTAGCAGGGGGCAACGAGCAGTACTTC,CASSLAGGNEQYF
-,-,TRBJ1-1,TRBV5-1,TGCGCCAGCAGCTTGGAGTATGGCAACACTGAAGCTTTCTTT,CASSLEYGNTEAFF
TRBD1,-,TRBJ1-1,TRBV5-6,TGTGCCACCGCCCGAGGGGGCCCGAACACTGAAGCTTTCTTT,CATARGGPNTEAFF
-,-,TRBJ1-4,TRBV28,TGTGCCAGCAGCAGACAGTTCCTGGGTGAAAAACTGTTTTTT,CASSRQFLGEKLFF
TRBD2,-,TRBJ2-5,TRBV11-2,TGTGCCAGCAGCAGTAGCGGGGGGTACCAAGAGACCCAGTACTTC,CASSSSGGYQETQYF
-,few,TRBJ1-5,TRBV28,TGTGCCAGCATTTCGGGGATTAGCAATCAGCCCCAGCATTTT,CASISGISNQPQHF